Listed here are 20 T cell receptor beta chains from one sample, sequenced in a study of blood T cell repertoires in COVID-19. TCRdb keeps only in-frame clones here, not all; method: immunoSEQ multiplex PCR. There are 250,000 to 300,000 clones in the sample; approximately 85% occur only once, and under 2.5% lies in the top ten. Sequencing was carried out using PBMCs or T cells enriched from blood (not recorded which). The receptor source for this set is a woman aged 45-65 years who had recovered from COVID-19.

The rearrangement uses TRBV3-1 (or the pseudogene TRBV3-2) and TRBJ2-7; the D gene is possibly TRBD1 (5 bases). Germline V CDR1 and CDR2: LGHDT, YNNKEL (reference sequence). V was cut by 1 base and J by 2 bases, with 12 bases left in between. The CDR3 consists of 15 residues. CDR3 coding DNA: TGTGCCAGCAGCCAAGCTCCTCAGGGAACCTACGAGCAGTACTTC. Translating it yields CASSQAPQGTYEQYF.

The V call is TRBV4-1, the J call TRBJ1-1, with D uncertain. V lost 1 base, J lost 5 bases, and 8 bases lay in between. The CDR3 runs 13 residues. Germline V gene sequence: CDR1 MGHRA, CDR2 YSYEKL. The CDR3: CASSQGPRTEAFF. CDR3 DNA: TGCGCCAGCAGCCAAGGCCCCCGGACTGAAGCTTTCTTT.

The chain is built from TRBV5-8 and TRBJ2-1; 7 bases are a match to TRBD2. The CDR3 covers 15 residues. Trimming removed 0 bases from V and 7 bases from J; junction bases left unmatched: 7. Per the germline V gene, CDR1 is SGHTS and CDR2 is YDEGEE. As DNA, the CDR3 is TGTGCCAGCAGCTTGGGCTATTCTAGCGGAAATGAGCAGTTCTTC. Translated: CASSLGYSSGNEQFF.

The chain employs TRBV28 and TRBJ2-1; D is possibly TRBD1 (6 bases). V was clipped by 6 bases and J by 6 bases, with 9 bases between them. Germline V lookup: CDR1 MDHEN, CDR2 SYDVKM. There are 12 residues in the CDR3. The CDR3 nucleotides are TGTGCCAGCAGGACAGGCGGCAATGAGCAGTTCTTC. Protein sequence: CASRTGGNEQFF.

This clone has at least ten counts. The chain has TRBV28 and TRBJ2-2, with D uncertain. CDR1 and CDR2 (germline): MDHEN, SYDVKM. This CDR3 spans 15 amino acids. V was shortened by 0 bases and J by 4 bases, with 9 bases between the two germline ends. The CDR3 loop is CASSLWGSRTGELFF. CDR3 DNA sequence: TGTGCCAGCAGTTTATGGGGCAGTCGCACCGGGGAGCTGTTTTTT.

Only one count was recorded for this clone. J is TRBJ2-3 and V is TRBV13, with 7 bases identical to TRBD1. The germline V gene encodes CDR1 PRHDT and CDR2 FYEKMQ (reference sequence). The CDR3 runs 15 residues. V lost 8 bases and J lost 3; bases outside the gene matches: 11. CDR3 nucleotide sequence: TGTGCCAGCGCGCCCCCCACGGGACAGACAGATACGCAGTATTTT. The encoded protein is CASAPPTGQTDTQYF.

This chain joins TRBV3-1 (or the pseudogene TRBV3-2) and TRBJ2-7; 10 bases align to TRBD1. The CDR3 is 14 amino acids. In germline, CDR1 is LGHDT, CDR2 YNNKEL (reference sequence). With V trimmed by 3 bases and J by 4 bases, 3 bases remained unmatched. The CDR3 DNA reads as TGTGCCAGCAGCCATGGGACAGGGGCATACGAGCAGTACTTC. It is translated as CASSHGTGAYEQYF.

J is TRBJ2-2 and V is TRBV19, with 11 bases identical to TRBD2. Germline V lookup: CDR1 LNHDA, CDR2 SQIVND (reference sequence). V trimming: 5 bases; J trimming: 5 bases; junction bases outside the gene matches: 10. The CDR3 is made up of 17 amino acids. DNA for the CDR3: TGTGCCAGTAGTCCCCGGAGGACTAGCGGGTTGACCGGGGAGCTGTTTTTT. This gives the protein CASSPRRTSGLTGELFF. The variable domain in full, with the rest retrieved from reference TRBV19 and TRBJ2-2, is DGGITQSPKYLFRKEGQNVTLSCEQNLNHDAMYWYRQDPGQGLRLIYYSQIVNDFQKGDIAEGYSVSREKKESFPLTVTSAQKNPTAFYLCASSPRRTSGLTGELFFGEGSRLTVL.

V is TRBV5-1 and J is TRBJ2-5, with D unresolved. The CDR3 loop spans 14 amino acids. V dropped 2 bases and J dropped 0 bases, with 8 bases sitting between them. Germline lookup yields CDR1 SGHRS and CDR2 YFSETQ. The CDR3 bases are TGCGCCAGCAGCTTACAGTTTTACCAAGAGACCCAGTACTTC. This gives the protein CASSLQFYQETQYF.

The J gene is TRBJ2-7, the V gene TRBV7-2; D might be TRBD1 (5 bases). Germline CDR1 reads SGHTA; CDR2 reads FQGNSA. Trimming removed 6 bases at V and 1 base at J, with 10 bases between. The CDR3 contains 13 residues. The CDR3 sequence: CASSQQVSYEQYF. CDR3 in DNA: TGTGCCAGCAGTCAACAGGTTTCCTACGAGCAGTACTTC.

This clone was picked up one time. The chain employs TRBV2 and TRBJ1-5, with a possible D match to TRBD1 (5 bases). V gave up 3 bases and J gave up 2 bases, with 17 bases separating them. The CDR3 contains 17 residues. The V gene's germline CDR1 is SNHLY and CDR2 FYNNEI. The CDR3 is CASSEWAGKVGNQPQHF. The CDR3 nucleotides read TGTGCCAGCAGTGAGTGGGCAGGGAAGGTGGGCAATCAGCCCCAGCATTTT.

The rearrangement links TRBV2 to TRBJ1-4, with D perhaps TRBD1 (6 bases). V dropped 8 bases and J dropped 8 bases, with 18 bases sitting between them. Germline assignment: CDR1 SNHLY and CDR2 FYNNEI. There are 14 residues in the CDR3. CDR3 region: CASERAGVGEKLFF. DNA of the CDR3: TGTGCCAGCGAGAGGGCAGGGGTAGGGGAAAAACTGTTTTTT.

The rearrangement uses TRBV5-1 and TRBJ2-3, with 7 bases fitting TRBD2. The CDR3 contains 12 residues. Per the germline V gene, CDR1 is SGHRS and CDR2 is YFSETQ. The junction had 0 bases not matched to a gene; V was cut back by 2 bases and J by 6 bases. The CDR3 sequence is CASSFGGDTQYF. The CDR3 DNA sequence: TGCGCCAGCAGCTTCGGGGGGGATACGCAGTATTTT.

The V call is TRBV27, the J call TRBJ1-1; 7 nucleotides align to TRBD1. This CDR3 has 14 amino acids. With 7 bases clipped from V and 3 bases from J, the junction kept 8 bases outside the gene matches. Germline V gene sequence: CDR1 MNHEY, CDR2 SMNVEV (reference sequence). The CDR3 DNA is TGTGCCAGCACCCCTCGGAGGGGGCACACTGAAGCTTTCTTT. Translating it yields CASTPRRGHTEAFF.

The chain is built from TRBV6-1 and TRBJ1-1; 10 nucleotides align to TRBD1. The CDR3 spans 15 residues. The germline V gene has CDR1 MNHNS and CDR2 SASEGT. V gave up 3 bases and J gave up 4 bases; unmatched junction bases: 5. CDR3 sequence reads: CASSEWTGGSTEAFF. The CDR3 nucleotides are TGTGCCAGCAGTGAGTGGACAGGGGGAAGCACTGAAGCTTTCTTT.

This chain links TRBV28 with TRBJ1-5; tentatively, D is TRBD1 (5 bases). CDR1 MDHEN and CDR2 SYDVKM come from the germline V gene. Trimming pared 7 bases from V and 6 bases from J, leaving 22 bases between. CDR3 length equals 16 residues. The CDR3 DNA follows: TGTGCCAGCATGTCGCCCTGGCGGCGGGGGGTTCAGCCCCAGCATTTT. Its protein product is CASMSPWRRGVQPQHF.

The genes are TRBV29-1 and TRBJ2-1, with 11 bases matching TRBD2. The CDR3 has 14 residues. From germline, CDR1 is SQVTM and CDR2 ANQGSEA. V lost 6 bases and J lost 3; bases outside the gene matches: 4. The CDR3 nucleotides are TGCAGCGTCTTCGGGACTAGCGGCTACAATGAGCAGTTCTTC. Its translation: CSVFGTSGYNEQFF.

The V gene is TRBV28, the J gene TRBJ1-1, with D possibly TRBD1 on 5 matching bases. V lost 2 bases and J lost 5, with 18 bases in between. Germline V gene data show CDR1 as MDHEN and CDR2 as SYDVKM. The CDR3 contains 16 residues. CDR3 sequence (DNA): TGTGCCAGCAGTTTACCCCGGGGTGCGGGGCGGACTGAAGCTTTCTTT. Translation gives CASSLPRGAGRTEAFF.

The chain combines TRBV12-5 with TRBJ2-2; 14 bases match TRBD2. Per germline, CDR1 LGHNT and CDR2 FRNRAP. The CDR3 is 22 amino acids. The junction had 17 bases not matched to a gene; V was cut back by 0 bases and J by 5 bases. CDR3 in amino acids: CASGLVRGGPGTSGRRTGELFF. The DNA for the CDR3 is TGTGCTAGTGGTTTGGTACGGGGGGGACCCGGGACTAGCGGGAGAAGAACCGGGGAGCTGTTTTTT.

V usage is TRBV28 and J usage is TRBJ2-4, with D maybe TRBD1 (5 bases). Per the germline V gene, CDR1 is MDHEN and CDR2 is SYDVKM. The CDR3 contains 13 residues. The CDR3 DNA reads TGTGGGGCCAAGGGTGACAGCAAAAACATTCAGTACTTC. This translates into CGAKGDSKNIQYF.